The clone carrying this T cell receptor (beta chain) came up once. This sample stems from a study of human T cells and chemical hapten exposure. Documented time point: pre-sensitization, week 0. Treatment here: therapeutic diphenylcyclopropenone sensitization with weekly scalp DPC. Suited to DPC and affected by alopecia, the donors ranged from 18 to 70 years old. TCRdb reprocessed the RACE reads via MiXCR and lists one record per CDR3 protein. This sample has approximately 57,000 distinct CDR3 sequences, with 8% to 10% found just once. Per the germline V gene, CDR1 is DFQATT and CDR2 is SNEGSKA (reference sequence). This CDR3 is built from 14 residues. V was trimmed by 3 bases and J by 1 base, leaving 13 bases between them.

This clonotype originated in a man between 35 and 55 years old with alopecia areata. Some clones in this sample may be carry-over from other donors' samples. The gene calls are TRBV20-1 and TRBJ2-7, with D unresolved. Sequencing used whole blood, obtained in connection with sensitization to the hapten diphenylcyclopropenone (DPC). The CDR3 here is CSASVTRSSYEQYF. In DNA form, the CDR3 reads TGCAGTGCTAGCGTCACACGGTCGTCCTACGAGCAGTACTTC.